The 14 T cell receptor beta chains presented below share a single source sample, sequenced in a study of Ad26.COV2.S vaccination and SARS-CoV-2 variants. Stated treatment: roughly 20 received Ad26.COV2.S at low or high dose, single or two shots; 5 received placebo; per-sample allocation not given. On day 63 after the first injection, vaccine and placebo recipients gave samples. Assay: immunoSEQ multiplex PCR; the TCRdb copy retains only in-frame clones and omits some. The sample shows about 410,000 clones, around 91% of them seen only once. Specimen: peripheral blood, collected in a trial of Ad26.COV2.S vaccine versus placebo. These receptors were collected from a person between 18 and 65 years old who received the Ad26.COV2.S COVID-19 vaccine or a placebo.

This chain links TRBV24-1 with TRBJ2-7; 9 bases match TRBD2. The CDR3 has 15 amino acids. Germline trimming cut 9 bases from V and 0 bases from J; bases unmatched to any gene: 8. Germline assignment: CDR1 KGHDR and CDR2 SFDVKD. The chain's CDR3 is CATSGASGTSYEQYF. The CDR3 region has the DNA TGTGCCACCTCCGGGGCTAGCGGGACCTCCTACGAGCAGTACTTC.

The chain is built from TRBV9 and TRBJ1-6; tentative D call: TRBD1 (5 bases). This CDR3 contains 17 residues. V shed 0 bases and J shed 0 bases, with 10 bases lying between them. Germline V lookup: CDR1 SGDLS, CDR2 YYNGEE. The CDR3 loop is CASSVGGESSYNSPLHF. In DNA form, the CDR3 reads TGTGCCAGCAGCGTAGGGGGCGAGAGCTCCTATAATTCACCCCTCCACTTT.

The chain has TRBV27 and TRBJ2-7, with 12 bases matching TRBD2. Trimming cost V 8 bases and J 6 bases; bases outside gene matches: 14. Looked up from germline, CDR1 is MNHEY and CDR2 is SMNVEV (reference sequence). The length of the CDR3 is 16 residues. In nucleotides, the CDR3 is TGTGCCAGCCGACCGTACCTCAGACTAGCGGGAGCCGAGCAGTACTTC. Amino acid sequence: CASRPYLRLAGAEQYF.

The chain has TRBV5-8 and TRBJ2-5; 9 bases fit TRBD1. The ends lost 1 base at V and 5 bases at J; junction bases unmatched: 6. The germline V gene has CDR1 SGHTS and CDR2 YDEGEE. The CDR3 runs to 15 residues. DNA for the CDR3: TGTGCCAGCAGCTTGACAGGGGGCGCGTGGGAGACCCAGTACTTC. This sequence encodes CASSLTGGAWETQYF.

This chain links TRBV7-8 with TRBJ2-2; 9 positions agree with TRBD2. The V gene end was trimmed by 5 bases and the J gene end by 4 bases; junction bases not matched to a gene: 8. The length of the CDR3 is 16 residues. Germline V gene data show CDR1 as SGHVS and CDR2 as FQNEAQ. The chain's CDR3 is CASSQRLAEPTGELFF. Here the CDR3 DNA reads TGTGCCAGCAGCCAAAGACTAGCGGAGCCCACCGGGGAGCTGTTTTTT.

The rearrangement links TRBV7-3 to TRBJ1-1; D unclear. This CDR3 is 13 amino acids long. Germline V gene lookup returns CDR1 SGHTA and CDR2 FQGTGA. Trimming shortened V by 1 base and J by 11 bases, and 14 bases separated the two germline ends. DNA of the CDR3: TGTGCCAGCAGCTTAAACCCTGACGGCAGGGCTTTCTTT. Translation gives CASSLNPDGRAFF.

In nucleotides, the CDR3 is TGTGCCAGCAGCCAACCACTACTAGCGGGAATAGGGGAGCTGTTTTTT. Translated, it gives CASSQPLLAGIGELFF. The chain carries TRBV3-1 (or the pseudogene TRBV3-2) and TRBJ2-2; 10 nucleotides match TRBD2. The CDR3 contains 16 residues. Germline-derived CDR1 and CDR2 are LGHDT and YNNKEL (reference sequence). Trimming took 2 bases from V and 8 from J; bases not matched to a gene: 8.

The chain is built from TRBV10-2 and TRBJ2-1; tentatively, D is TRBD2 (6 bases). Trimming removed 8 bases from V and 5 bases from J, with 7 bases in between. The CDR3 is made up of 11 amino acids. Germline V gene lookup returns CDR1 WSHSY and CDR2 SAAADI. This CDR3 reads CASGEDNEQFF. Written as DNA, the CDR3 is TGCGCCAGCGGGGAGGACAATGAGCAGTTCTTC.

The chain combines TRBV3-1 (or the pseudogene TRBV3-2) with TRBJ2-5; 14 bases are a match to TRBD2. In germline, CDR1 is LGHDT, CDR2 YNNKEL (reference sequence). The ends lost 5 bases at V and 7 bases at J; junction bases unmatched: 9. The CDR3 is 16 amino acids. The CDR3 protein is CASSGVRLAGGGTQYF. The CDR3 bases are TGTGCCAGCAGCGGAGTTCGACTAGCGGGAGGGGGGACCCAGTACTTC.

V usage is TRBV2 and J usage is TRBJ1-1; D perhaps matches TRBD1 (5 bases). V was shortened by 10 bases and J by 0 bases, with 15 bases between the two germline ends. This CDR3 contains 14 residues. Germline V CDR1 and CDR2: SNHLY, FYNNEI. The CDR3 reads CATSPTDLNTEAFF. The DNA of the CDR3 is TGTGCCACCTCCCCGACAGACCTGAACACTGAAGCTTTCTTT.

The CDR3 DNA reads TGTGCCAGCAGCTTGGGCCCCGGGACTAGGGGGGTCTACGAGCAGTACTTC. This encodes CASSLGPGTRGVYEQYF. This rearrangement joins TRBV5-4 to TRBJ2-7, with 8 bases fitting TRBD2. The CDR3 is made up of 17 amino acids. CDR1 is SGHNT and CDR2 is YYREEE in the germline V gene (reference sequence). The J segment lost 3 bases and the V segment lost 0 bases, leaving 11 bases of the junction unmatched.

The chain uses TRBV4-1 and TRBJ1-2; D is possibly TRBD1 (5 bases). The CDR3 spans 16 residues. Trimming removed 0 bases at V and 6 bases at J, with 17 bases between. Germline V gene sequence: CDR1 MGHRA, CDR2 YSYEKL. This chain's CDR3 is CASSQEREAAGHGYTF. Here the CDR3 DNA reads TGCGCCAGCAGCCAAGAAAGGGAAGCCGCGGGGCATGGCTACACCTTC.

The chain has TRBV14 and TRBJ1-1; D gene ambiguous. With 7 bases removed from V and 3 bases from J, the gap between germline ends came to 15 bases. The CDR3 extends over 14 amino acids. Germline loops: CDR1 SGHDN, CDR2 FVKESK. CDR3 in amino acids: CASKKRVWDTEAFF. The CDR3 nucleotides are TGTGCCAGCAAAAAGAGGGTATGGGACACTGAAGCTTTCTTT.

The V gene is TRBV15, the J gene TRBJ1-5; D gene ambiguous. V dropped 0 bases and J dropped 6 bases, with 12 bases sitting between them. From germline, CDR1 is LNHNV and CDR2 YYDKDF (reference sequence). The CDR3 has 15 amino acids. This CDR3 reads CATSRDWTSGQPQHF. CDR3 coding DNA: TGTGCCACCAGCAGAGATTGGACGTCTGGTCAGCCCCAGCATTTT.